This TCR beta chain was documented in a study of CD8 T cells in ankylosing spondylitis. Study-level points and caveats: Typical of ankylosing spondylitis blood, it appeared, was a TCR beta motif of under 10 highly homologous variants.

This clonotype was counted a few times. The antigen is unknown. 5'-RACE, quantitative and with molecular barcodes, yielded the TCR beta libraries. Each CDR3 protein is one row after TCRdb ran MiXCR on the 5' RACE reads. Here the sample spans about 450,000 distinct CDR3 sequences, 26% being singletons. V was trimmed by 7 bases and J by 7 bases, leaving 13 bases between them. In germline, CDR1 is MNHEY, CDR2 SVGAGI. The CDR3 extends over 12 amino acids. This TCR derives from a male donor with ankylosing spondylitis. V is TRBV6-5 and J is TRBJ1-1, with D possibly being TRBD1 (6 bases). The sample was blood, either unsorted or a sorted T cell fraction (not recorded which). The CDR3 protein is CASTDGGREAFF. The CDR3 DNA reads TGTGCCAGCACCGACGGGGGGCGTGAAGCTTTCTTT.